This T cell receptor beta chain was observed in a study of cytomegalovirus exposure and HLA in healthy donors. The validation cohort, a group of 120 or so subjects, included the donors and was separate from the approximately 700-subject first cohort. This CDR3 has 15 amino acids. V lost 2 bases and J lost 4, with 15 bases in between. Germline CDR1 and CDR2: MNHEY and SVGAGI. The method was immunoSEQ multiplex PCR; TCRdb's version includes in-frame clones alone and lacks a portion of them. This table has 200,000 to 250,000 clones, over 80% appearing once. The sequenced sample consisted of PBMCs. This TCR derives from a woman under 30 in good health and CMV-seronegative. This rearrangement joins TRBV6-5 to TRBJ2-7, with D possibly being TRBD2 (5 bases). The CDR3 protein is CASSYLSGTSYEQYF. The CDR3 DNA reads as TGTGCCAGCAGTTACCTCAGCGGTACCAGTTACGAGCAGTACTTC.